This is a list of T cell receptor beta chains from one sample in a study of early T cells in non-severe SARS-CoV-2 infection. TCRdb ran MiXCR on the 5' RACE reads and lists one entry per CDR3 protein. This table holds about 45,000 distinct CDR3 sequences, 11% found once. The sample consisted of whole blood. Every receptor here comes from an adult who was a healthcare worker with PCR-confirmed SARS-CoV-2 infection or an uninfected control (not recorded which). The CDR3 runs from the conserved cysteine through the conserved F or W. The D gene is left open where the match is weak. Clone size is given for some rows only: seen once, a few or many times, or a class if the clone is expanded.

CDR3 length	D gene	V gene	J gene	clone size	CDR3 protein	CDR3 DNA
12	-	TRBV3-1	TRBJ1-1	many	CASSHYPTEAFF	TGTGCCAGCAGCCATTACCCAACTGAAGCTTTCTTT
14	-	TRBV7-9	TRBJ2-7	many	CASSPTSGLYEQYF	TGTGCCAGCAGCCCCACCTCCGGCCTCTACGAGCAGTACTTC
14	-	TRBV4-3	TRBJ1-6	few	CASSQMSHNSPLHF	TGCGCCAGCAGCCAAATGTCCCATAATTCACCCCTCCACTTT
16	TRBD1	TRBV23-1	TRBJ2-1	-	CASSQSGDSRFDEQFF	TGCGCCAGCAGTCAATCCGGGGACAGTCGCTTCGATGAGCAGTTCTTC
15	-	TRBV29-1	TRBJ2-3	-	CSTVGGRRGADTQYF	TGCAGCACCGTGGGGGGACGCAGGGGGGCAGATACGCAGTATTTT
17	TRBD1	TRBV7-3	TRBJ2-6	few	CASSYLTGDSGANVLTF	TGTGCCAGCAGCTATCTGACAGGGGATTCTGGGGCCAACGTCCTGACTTTC
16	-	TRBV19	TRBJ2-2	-	CASSIRRGTNTGELFF	TGTGCCAGTAGTATCCGACGGGGGACGAACACCGGGGAGCTGTTTTTT
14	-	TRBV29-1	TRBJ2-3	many	CSVVGSTVGDTQYF	TGCAGCGTTGTGGGGAGTACAGTGGGAGATACGCAGTATTTT
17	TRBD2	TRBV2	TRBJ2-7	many	CASRDASSGTSPYEQYF	TGTGCCAGCAGAGACGCCAGTTCCGGGACTAGCCCCTACGAGCAGTACTTC
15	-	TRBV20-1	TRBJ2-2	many	CSARDVTANTGELFF	TGCAGTGCTAGAGATGTGACAGCGAACACCGGGGAGCTGTTTTTT
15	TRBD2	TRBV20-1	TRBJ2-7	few	CSARKVLAGVYEQYF	TGCAGTGCTAGAAAGGTGCTAGCGGGAGTATACGAGCAGTACTTC
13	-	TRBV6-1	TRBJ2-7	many	CATSTALFYEQYF	TGTGCCACCAGTACAGCCTTATTCTACGAGCAGTACTTC
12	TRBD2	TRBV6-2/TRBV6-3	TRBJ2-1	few	CASSSGTTSPLF	TGTGCCAGCAGCTCCGGGACTACCTCCCCGCTCTTC
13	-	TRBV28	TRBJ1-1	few	CASSLGSYIEAFF	TGTGCCAGCAGTTTAGGTAGTTATATTGAAGCTTTCTTT
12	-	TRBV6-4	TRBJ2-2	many	CASSGMAGELFF	TGTGCCAGCAGTGGAATGGCGGGGGAGCTGTTTTTT
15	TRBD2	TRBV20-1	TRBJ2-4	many	CSAPKEQGLAGIQYF	TGCAGTGCTCCCAAAGAACAAGGACTAGCGGGCATTCAGTACTTC
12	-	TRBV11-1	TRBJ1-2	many	CASSMGPDGYTF	TGTGCCAGCAGCATGGGACCGGATGGCTACACCTTC
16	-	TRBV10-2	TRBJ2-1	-	CASSVRGANSYNEQFF	TGCGCCAGCAGTGTCCGGGGAGCCAACTCCTACAATGAGCAGTTCTTC
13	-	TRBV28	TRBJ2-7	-	CASRQPREGEQYF	TGTGCCAGCAGACAACCCCGCGAGGGCGAGCAGTACTTC
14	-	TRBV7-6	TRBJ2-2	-	CASSLAANTGELFF	TGTGCCAGCAGCTTAGCAGCGAACACCGGGGAGCTGTTTTTT
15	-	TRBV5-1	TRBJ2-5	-	CASSRTGTIQETQYF	TGCGCCAGCAGTAGGACCGGGACCATTCAAGAGACCCAGTACTTC
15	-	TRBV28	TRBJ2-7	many	CASSYDRWASYEQYF	TGTGCCAGCAGTTACGACAGGTGGGCCTCCTACGAGCAGTACTTC
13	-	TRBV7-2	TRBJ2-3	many	CASSLTGPDTQYF	TGTGCCAGCAGCTTAACAGGGCCAGATACGCAGTATTTT
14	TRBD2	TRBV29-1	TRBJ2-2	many	CSVESGRANGELFF	TGCAGCGTTGAGAGCGGGAGGGCGAACGGGGAGCTGTTTTTT
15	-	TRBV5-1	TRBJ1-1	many	CASSYSDSPGSEAFF	TGCGCCAGCAGCTATTCGGACAGCCCAGGGTCTGAAGCTTTCTTT
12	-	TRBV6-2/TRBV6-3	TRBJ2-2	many	CASELDTGELFF	TGTGCCAGCGAATTGGACACCGGGGAGCTGTTTTTT
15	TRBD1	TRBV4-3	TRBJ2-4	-	CASSQNRGTKNIQYF	TGCGCCAGCAGCCAAAACAGGGGAACCAAAAACATTCAGTACTTC
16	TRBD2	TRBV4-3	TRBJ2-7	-	CASSQILATLGDEQYF	TGCGCCAGCAGCCAGATACTAGCGACCCTAGGAGACGAGCAGTACTTC
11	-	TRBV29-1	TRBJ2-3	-	CSAEEGDTQYF	TGCAGCGCCGAGGAAGGAGATACGCAGTATTTT
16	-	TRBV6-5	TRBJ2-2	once	CASSYGAAANTGELFF	TGTGCCAGCAGTTACGGGGCAGCCGCGAACACCGGGGAGCTGTTTTTT
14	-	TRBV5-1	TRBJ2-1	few	CASNVGQPNNEQFF	TGCGCCAGCAATGTTGGACAGCCAAACAATGAGCAGTTCTTC
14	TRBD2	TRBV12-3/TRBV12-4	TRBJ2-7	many	CASSLGLAGYEQYF	TGTGCCAGCAGTTTGGGACTAGCGGGCTACGAGCAGTACTTC
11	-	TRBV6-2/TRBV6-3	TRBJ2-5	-	CASTYLETQYF	TGTGCCAGCACGTATCTCGAGACCCAGTACTTC
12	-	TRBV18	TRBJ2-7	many	CASSPVGDEQYF	TGTGCCAGCTCACCCGTAGGGGACGAGCAGTACTTC
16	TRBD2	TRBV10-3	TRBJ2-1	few	CAISVRPSGSYNEQFF	TGTGCCATCAGTGTTAGGCCTAGCGGGAGTTACAATGAGCAGTTCTTC
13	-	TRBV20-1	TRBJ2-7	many	CSARIPQGYEQYF	TGCAGTGCTAGAATCCCACAGGGCTACGAGCAGTACTTC
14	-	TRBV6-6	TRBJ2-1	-	CASSYSRVYNEQFF	TGTGCCAGCAGTTACTCCAGGGTTTACAATGAGCAGTTCTTC
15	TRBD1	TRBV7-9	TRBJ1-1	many	CASSLMGQGNTEAFF	TGTGCCAGCAGCTTAATGGGACAGGGAAACACTGAAGCTTTCTTT
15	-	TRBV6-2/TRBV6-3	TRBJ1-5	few	CASSYSPGGNQPQHF	TGTGCCAGCAGTTACTCGCCGGGTGGCAATCAGCCCCAGCATTTT
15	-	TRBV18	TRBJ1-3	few	CASSPPAAGGNTIYF	TGTGCCAGCTCCCCTCCGGCAGCCGGAGGAAACACCATATATTTT
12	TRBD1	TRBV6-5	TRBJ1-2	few	CASNQGGNGYTF	TGTGCCAGCAATCAAGGGGGCAATGGCTACACCTTC
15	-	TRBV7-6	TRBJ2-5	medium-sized	CASRRTAKGQETQYF	TGTGCCAGCAGGAGGACGGCGAAGGGCCAAGAGACCCAGTACTTC
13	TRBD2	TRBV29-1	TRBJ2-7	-	CSAREAVSYEQYF	TGCAGCGCCCGGGAGGCAGTTTCCTACGAGCAGTACTTC
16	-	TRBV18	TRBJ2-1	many	CASSPRMSGGSNEQFF	TGTGCCAGCTCACCAAGAATGTCTGGGGGTAGCAATGAGCAGTTCTTC
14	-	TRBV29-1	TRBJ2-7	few	CSVTQGQSTYEQYF	TGCAGCGTAACTCAAGGACAGTCGACCTACGAGCAGTACTTC
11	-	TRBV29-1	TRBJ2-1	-	CSVGLSPEQFF	TGCAGCGTTGGGCTCAGCCCCGAGCAGTTCTTC
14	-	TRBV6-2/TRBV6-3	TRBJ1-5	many	CASNSLQGNQPQHF	TGTGCCAGCAACTCGCTCCAGGGTAATCAGCCCCAGCATTTT
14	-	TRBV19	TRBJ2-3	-	CASTPGPNTDTQYF	TGTGCCAGTACTCCGGGACCAAACACAGATACGCAGTATTTT
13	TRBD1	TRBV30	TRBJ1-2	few	CAWRTGDSTSYTF	TGTGCCTGGAGAACAGGGGACAGTACAAGCTACACCTTC
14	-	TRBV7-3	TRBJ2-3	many	CASSRSPFTDTQYF	TGTGCCAGCAGCCGAAGCCCCTTCACAGATACGCAGTATTTT
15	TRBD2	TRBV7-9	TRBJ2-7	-	CASSPGLAGAYEQYF	TGTGCCAGCAGCCCGGGACTAGCGGGAGCCTACGAGCAGTACTTC
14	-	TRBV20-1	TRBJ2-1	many	CSAYYRDSYNEQFF	TGCAGTGCATATTACAGGGACTCCTACAATGAGCAGTTCTTC